The 17 T cell receptor beta chains in this list originate from one sample, sequenced in a study of type 1 and type 2 diabetes patients. Genomic DNA was the PCR template. Amplification of the beta chain CDR3 used 30 forward and 13 reverse multiplex primers. MiXCR, applied by TCRdb to the multiplex PCR reads, yields one record per CDR3 protein. The top ten clones hold 12% to 15% of a sample with about 250,000 distinct CDR3 sequences, 45% to 60% of them seen once. What was sequenced was peripheral blood mononuclear cells (PBMCs). These receptors were collected from a man between 18 and 29 years old with type 2 diabetes.

The V gene is TRBV20-1, the J gene TRBJ2-5; D might be TRBD2 (6 bases). The germline V gene has CDR1 DFQATT and CDR2 SNEGSKA (reference sequence). V was pared by 3 bases and J by 5 bases, with 22 bases between. CDR3 length: 16 residues. CDR3 sequence (DNA): TGCAGTGCTAGTAAGGTTACTAGCAGGGTACGGGAGACCCAGTACTTC. Translation gives CSASKVTSRVRETQYF.

The V and J genes are TRBV19 and TRBJ2-7; D possibly corresponds to TRBD1 (5 bases). The germline CDR1 and CDR2 sequences are LNHDA and SQIVND (reference sequence). This CDR3 has 14 amino acids. The germline V and J ends were trimmed by 3 bases and 1 base, with 10 bases remaining between them. The CDR3 here is CASSMAGRSYEQYF. In nucleotides, the CDR3 is TGTGCCAGTAGTATGGCAGGGCGTTCCTACGAGCAGTACTTC.

The CDR3 DNA follows: TGTGCCTGGACGTTTGGTGGACTAGCGAGCACAGATACGCAGTATTTT. Protein product: CAWTFGGLASTDTQYF. This chain connects TRBV30 to TRBJ2-3; 9 bases match TRBD2. This CDR3 is 16 amino acids long. Germline assignment: CDR1 GTSNPN and CDR2 SVGIG (reference sequence). V was pared by 4 bases and J by 0 bases, with 8 bases of the junction left unmatched.

This clonotype appeared a few times. The chain employs TRBV7-8 and TRBJ2-7; D is ambiguous. The CDR3 spans 12 residues. Germline CDR1 SGHVS, CDR2 FQNEAQ. V was shortened by 5 bases and J by 4 bases, with 9 bases between the two germline ends. The CDR3 reads CASSLYDYEQYF. CDR3 sequence (DNA): TGTGCCAGCAGCCTCTATGATTACGAGCAGTACTTC.

J is TRBJ2-3 and V is TRBV19; 9 nucleotides line up with TRBD2. The CDR3 loop spans 16 amino acids. With V trimmed by 6 bases and J by 2 bases, 9 bases remained unmatched. Germline V gene sequence: CDR1 LNHDA, CDR2 SQIVND (reference sequence). DNA of the CDR3: TGTGCCAGTAGCCCAAACCGCGGGGGGGCCACAGATACGCAGTATTTT. It yields the protein CASSPNRGGATDTQYF. The variable domain in full, completed from reference TRBV19 and TRBJ2-3, reads DGGITQSPKYLFRKEGQNVTLSCEQNLNHDAMYWYRQDPGQGLRLIYYSQIVNDFQKGDIAEGYSVSREKKESFPLTVTSAQKNPTAFYLCASSPNRGGATDTQYFGPGTRLTVL.

This clonotype was seen more than once but under ten times. The genes are TRBV20-1 and TRBJ1-1; 10 bases fit TRBD1. Germline lookup yields CDR1 DFQATT and CDR2 SNEGSKA (reference sequence). With 6 bases clipped from V and 10 bases from J, the junction kept 11 bases outside the gene matches. The CDR3 sequence is 13 residues long. The CDR3: CSARTGGTIGAFF. For the CDR3, the DNA is TGCAGTGCCAGGACAGGGGGAACTATCGGAGCTTTCTTT.

There are many counts of this clonotype. The chain joins TRBV29-1 to TRBJ2-2, with TRBD1 identical over 11 bases. The J segment lost 4 bases and the V segment lost 2 bases, leaving 6 bases of the junction unmatched. The length of the CDR3 is 16 residues. Germline V gives CDR1 SQVTM, CDR2 ANQGSEA. The CDR3 reads CSVEKFGTGGTGELFF. DNA for the CDR3: TGCAGCGTTGAAAAATTCGGGACAGGGGGCACCGGGGAGCTGTTTTTT.

The chain carries TRBV4-1 and TRBJ2-3; D might be TRBD1 (8 bases). Looked up from germline, CDR1 is MGHRA and CDR2 is YSYEKL. Trimming took 2 bases from V and 4 from J, leaving 16 bases between them. CDR3 length: 16 amino acids. In DNA, the CDR3 is TGCGCCAGCAGCCAAAACACAGGGGGGGGCCCAGATACGCAGTATTTT. The encoded protein is CASSQNTGGGPDTQYF.

This chain joins TRBV20-1 and TRBJ2-5; TRBD1 is a possible D gene (5 bases). CDR1 DFQATT and CDR2 SNEGSKA come from the germline V gene (reference sequence). Trimming cost V 5 bases and J 5 bases, with 9 bases left between them. This CDR3 spans 11 amino acids. The CDR3 loop is CSAGAVETQYF. CDR3 DNA sequence: TGCAGTGCTGGGGCGGTCGAGACCCAGTACTTC.

The chain combines TRBV30 with TRBJ2-7, with D perhaps assigned TRBD1 or TRBD2 (5 bases each). Trimming took 1 base from V and 2 from J, leaving 15 bases between them. From germline, CDR1 is GTSNPN and CDR2 SVGIG (reference sequence). The CDR3 runs to 15 residues. CDR3 coding DNA: TGTGCCTGGAGTGCGGGGACCTCGTTGACCTACGAGCAGTACTTC. Residues: CAWSAGTSLTYEQYF.

The DNA for the CDR3 is TGCAGCGCCCCTTCGGGGAACACCGGGGAGCTGTTTTTT. It translates to CSAPSGNTGELFF. The V gene is TRBV29-1, the J gene TRBJ2-2; D is unresolved. There are 13 residues in the CDR3. V shed 7 bases and J shed 1 base, with 10 bases lying between them. From germline, CDR1 is SQVTM and CDR2 ANQGSEA.

The chain couples TRBV7-9 to TRBJ1-2, with 9 bases aligning to TRBD1. The CDR3 is made up of 18 amino acids. The J segment lost 0 bases and the V segment lost 1 base, leaving 9 bases of the junction unmatched. Germline CDR1 reads SEHNR; CDR2 reads FQNEAQ (reference sequence). CDR3 loop: CASSLGGTGMKANYGYTF. In DNA, the CDR3 is TGTGCCAGCAGCTTAGGGGGGACAGGGATGAAGGCTAACTATGGCTACACCTTC.

This clonotype has more than one count but fewer than ten. V and J are TRBV27 and TRBJ2-7; possible D gene TRBD2, 6 bases. This CDR3 is built from 14 residues. Germline CDR1 reads MNHEY; CDR2 reads SMNVEV (reference sequence). V was trimmed by 4 bases and J by 7 bases, leaving 17 bases between them. CDR3 DNA sequence: TGTGCCAGCAGTTACCGGGACCTCGGGGGTGAGCAGTACTTC. Protein sequence: CASSYRDLGGEQYF.

There are a few counts of this clonotype. V gene TRBV28 combines with J gene TRBJ1-6, with TRBD1 as a possible D gene (5 bases). Germline V lookup: CDR1 MDHEN, CDR2 SYDVKM. V dropped 6 bases and J dropped 5 bases, with 17 bases sitting between them. This CDR3 has 16 residues. The CDR3 sequence is CASRRTEARDNSPLHF. The CDR3 DNA sequence: TGTGCCAGCAGACGTACTGAGGCCAGGGATAATTCACCCCTCCACTTT.

The V and J genes are TRBV7-9 and TRBJ2-5; D might be TRBD1 or TRBD2, each matching 5 bases. This CDR3 contains 15 residues. The V gene lost 5 bases and the J gene lost 2 bases, with 15 bases spanning the gap. CDR1 and CDR2 (germline): SEHNR, FQNEAQ (reference sequence). The CDR3 region has the DNA TGTGCCAGCAGCCGAATAGGTTGGGGGCAAGAGACCCAGTACTTC. Its protein product is CASSRIGWGQETQYF.

This clonotype was recorded a few times. This chain links TRBV5-1 with TRBJ2-7; TRBD1 matches at 11 bases. V trimming: 0 bases; J trimming: 2 bases; junction bases outside the gene matches: 4. The CDR3 loop spans 16 amino acids. The germline V gene has CDR1 SGHRS and CDR2 YFSETQ. The CDR3 DNA is TGCGCCAGCAGCTTGGCCGGGACAGGGGGACCCTACGAGCAGTACTTC. This translates into CASSLAGTGGPYEQYF.

V and J are TRBV27 and TRBJ2-7; 7 nucleotides line up with TRBD1. The CDR3 runs to 13 residues. The germline V gene encodes CDR1 MNHEY and CDR2 SMNVEV (reference sequence). Trimming at V came to 5 bases and at J to 6 bases, leaving 7 bases not matched to a gene. The CDR3 nucleotides are TGTGCCAGCAGTAAAACAGGGGAACGCGAGCAGTACTTC. As protein: CASSKTGEREQYF.